This is a list of T cell receptor beta chains from one sample in a study of response to subunit inactivated influenza vaccine. TCRdb used MiXCR to reprocess the RT-PCR reads, holding one entry per CDR3 protein. The data show fewer than 650,000 distinct CDR3 sequences, 10% to 15% seen once. The specimen comprised PBMCs from blood, sampled roughly 48 days after vaccination. These receptors were obtained from a man aged 45 to 65 who received an inactivated influenza vaccine. CDR3s leave out the opening cysteine and the closing phenylalanine or tryptophan.

j_call,v_call,cdr3_aa
TRBJ2-7,TRBV6-1,ASRSRDRGLVEQY
TRBJ2-1,TRBV9,ASSGLEGLSNEQF
TRBJ1-6,TRBV7-2,ASSTTTPNSPLH
TRBJ2-7,TRBV5-1,ASSLVPGPYEQY
TRBJ2-1,TRBV29-1,SVEGTSGSYNEQF
TRBJ2-3,TRBV10-3,AISDRGPGDTQY
TRBJ2-5,TRBV5-1,ASSFSISLGETQY
TRBJ2-2,TRBV20-1,SASGENTGELF
TRBJ1-2,TRBV29-1,SVYDTTGGLNYGYT
TRBJ2-7,TRBV5-6,AIGPGQICEQY
TRBJ1-1,TRBV5-1,ASSSTGGVNTEAF
TRBJ2-5,TRBV25-1,ASSDLKRGTQETQY
TRBJ2-5,TRBV4-2,ASSHTDRAEETQY
TRBJ1-2,TRBV3-1,ASSPSNTGNYGYT
TRBJ2-7,TRBV15,ATSPSGVSYEQY
TRBJ1-2,TRBV29-1,SVEGEFLYGYT
TRBJ1-1,TRBV7-8,ASSRRGRTEAF
TRBJ2-3,TRBV19,ASSIDHLTDTQY
TRBJ2-1,TRBV12-3/TRBV12-4,ASSFWPPPRDEQF
TRBJ2-1,TRBV29-1,SVPGGGLV
TRBJ2-6,TRBV11-2,ASSPGGATSGANVLT
TRBJ2-7,TRBV6-1,ASRTTSGPSYEQY
TRBJ1-5,TRBV20-1,SAEGPYSNQPQH
TRBJ1-3,TRBV13,ASSRTGTGGSGNTIY
TRBJ2-1,TRBV12-3/TRBV12-4,ASRFDRNSYNEQF
TRBJ2-7,TRBV28,ASSLLIGRGHEQY
TRBJ2-1,TRBV12-3/TRBV12-4,ASSSGLAVIYNEQF
TRBJ1-1,TRBV29-1,SVRTAINAEAF
TRBJ1-5,TRBV5-1,ASSLQGNSNQPQH
TRBJ2-3,TRBV20-1,SASGRTQPSTDTQY
TRBJ2-1,TRBV5-1,ASSPLPTSGGAVEQF
TRBJ2-7,TRBV27,ASSLRLVGVQASSYEQY
TRBJ1-3,TRBV5-1,ASSLADGGSGNTIY
TRBJ1-1,TRBV28,ASSLGGSNTEAF
TRBJ2-1,TRBV12-3/TRBV12-4,TSSFGLGGRIPYNEQF
TRBJ2-3,TRBV6-1,ASTIDNTDTQY
TRBJ2-7,TRBV20-1,SARVGQGHEQY
TRBJ2-2,TRBV5-6,ASSLPGQGITGELF
TRBJ2-1,TRBV6-2/TRBV6-3,ASSEGLASYNEQF
TRBJ1-2,TRBV7-2,ASGTELDRKLYGYT
TRBJ2-2,TRBV18,ASSSTTGELF
TRBJ2-3,TRBV28,ASSTPGQGASDTQY
TRBJ2-7,TRBV11-1,ASSLAAGGPGEQY
TRBJ2-7,TRBV27,ASSMGLADYEQY
TRBJ2-7,TRBV14,ASSQEINYEQY
TRBJ2-7,TRBV14,ASSPLDSWKQY
TRBJ2-7,TRBV11-2,ASRNLIRPNEQY
TRBJ2-1,TRBV10-3,AIRPGTDYNEQF
TRBJ2-5,TRBV5-1,ASSLALREETQY
TRBJ2-3,TRBV25-1,ASSSRWAPAADTQY
TRBJ1-1,TRBV6-4,ASPGHLNTEAF
TRBJ1-5,TRBV5-1,ASSVTPNQPQH
TRBJ2-7,TRBV20-1,SATDRKVSYEQY
TRBJ2-2,TRBV6-2/TRBV6-3,ASRGTSGEPTGELF